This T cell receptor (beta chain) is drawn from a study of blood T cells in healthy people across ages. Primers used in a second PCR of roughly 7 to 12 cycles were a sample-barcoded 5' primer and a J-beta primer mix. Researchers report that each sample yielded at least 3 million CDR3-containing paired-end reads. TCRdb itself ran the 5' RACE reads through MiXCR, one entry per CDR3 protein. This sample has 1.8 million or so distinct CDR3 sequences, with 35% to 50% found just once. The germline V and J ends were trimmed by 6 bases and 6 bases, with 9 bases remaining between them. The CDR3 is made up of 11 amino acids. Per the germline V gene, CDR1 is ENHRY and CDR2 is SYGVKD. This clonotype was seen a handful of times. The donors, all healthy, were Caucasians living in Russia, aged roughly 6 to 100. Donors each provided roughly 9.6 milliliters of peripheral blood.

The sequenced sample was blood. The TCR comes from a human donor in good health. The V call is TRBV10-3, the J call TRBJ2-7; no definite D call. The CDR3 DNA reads TGTGCCATCAGCCTTAATGGCGAGCAGTACTTC. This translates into CAISLNGEQYF.